The 32 T cell receptor beta chains in this list originate from one sample, sequenced in a study of control samples from healthy donors and cancer patients. The table came from immunoSEQ multiplex PCR; TCRdb's copy has only in-frame clones and leaves some out. Here the sample spans around 150,000 clones, 88% being singletons. The sample consisted of blood. All receptors derive from a man between 18 and 29 years old in good health.

This clone was detected a few times. The gene calls are TRBV7-9 and TRBJ1-1; no firm D call. In germline, CDR1 is SEHNR, CDR2 FQNEAQ (reference sequence). Trimming pared 5 bases from V and 11 bases from J, leaving 18 bases between. This CDR3 region has 13 residues. The CDR3 sequence is CASSVVAGFAAFF. The CDR3, as DNA: TGTGCCAGCAGCGTAGTCGCGGGCTTTGCGGCTTTCTTT.

This clone appeared a few times. This chain connects TRBV2 to TRBJ2-2, with 8 positions matching TRBD1. Germline loops: CDR1 SNHLY, CDR2 FYNNEI. The V gene end was trimmed by 4 bases and the J gene end by 10 bases; junction bases not matched to a gene: 5. The CDR3 extends over 13 amino acids. For the CDR3, the DNA is TGTGCCAGCAGTGGCGACAGGGGCCAGGAGCTGTTTTTT. As protein: CASSGDRGQELFF. The variable domain in full, completed from reference TRBV2 and TRBJ2-2, reads EPEVTQTPSHQVTQMGQEVILRCVPISNHLYFYWYRQILGQKVEFLVSFYNNEISEKSEIFDDQFSVERPDGSNFTLKIRSTKLEDSAMYFCASSGDRGQELFFGEGSRLTVL.

J is TRBJ2-3 and V is TRBV7-9; D unclear. There are 12 residues in the CDR3. Germline lookup yields CDR1 SEHNR and CDR2 FQNEAQ (reference sequence). V was shortened by 5 bases and J by 9 bases, with 12 bases between the two germline ends. CDR3 nucleotide sequence: TGTGCCAGCAGCCGAGGCCCGGCCACGCAGTATTTT. Its protein product is CASSRGPATQYF. Variable domain in full (rest from reference TRBV7-9 and TRBJ2-3): DTGVSQNPRHKITKRGQNVTFRCDPISEHNRLYWYRQTLGQGPEFLTYFQNEAQLEKSRLLSDRFSAERPKGSFSTLEIQRTEQGDSAMYLCASSRGPATQYFGPGTRLTVL.

The chain joins TRBV7-2 to TRBJ2-4; D remains unclear. V lost 0 bases and J lost 1, with 7 bases in between. Germline CDR1 is SGHTA and CDR2 is FQGNSA. The CDR3 length is 15 residues. The CDR3, as DNA: TGTGCCAGCAGCTTAGCTCCCGGCGCCAAAAACATTCAGTACTTC. Amino acids: CASSLAPGAKNIQYF.

This clone was recorded a few times. The chain couples TRBV6-6 to TRBJ2-1; tentatively, D is TRBD1 (5 bases). The CDR3 totals 13 residues. From germline, CDR1 is MNHNY and CDR2 SVGAGI (reference sequence). Between the trimmed V and J ends, which lost 2 bases and 7 bases, there was a span of 9 bases. Here the CDR3 reads CASSYQQGNEQFF. CDR3 coding DNA: TGTGCCAGCAGTTACCAGCAGGGAAATGAGCAGTTCTTC.

V usage is TRBV28 and J usage is TRBJ2-3; no definite D call. The CDR3 spans 14 residues. Germline V gives CDR1 MDHEN, CDR2 SYDVKM. V gave up 1 base and J gave up 1 base, with 6 bases separating them. CDR3 DNA: TGTGCCAGCAGTTTATTAGATGGCACAGATACGCAGTATTTT. Protein sequence: CASSLLDGTDTQYF. Full variable domain (rest looked up from reference TRBV28 and TRBJ2-3): DVKVTQSSRYLVKRTGEKVFLECVQDMDHENMFWYRQDPGLGLRLIYFSYDVKMKEKGDIPEGYSVSREKKERFSLILESASTNQTSMYLCASSLLDGTDTQYFGPGTRLTVL.

The chain is built from TRBV27 and TRBJ2-1; 7 bases match TRBD1. The V gene's germline CDR1 is MNHEY and CDR2 SMNVEV (reference sequence). The junction had 3 bases not matched to a gene; V was cut back by 5 bases and J by 8 bases. The CDR3 length is 12 residues. CDR3 coding DNA: TGTGCCAGCAGTATTGGGACAGATGAGCAGTTCTTC. Its translation is CASSIGTDEQFF.

The V and J genes are TRBV19 and TRBJ2-1; D not resolved. The V gene lost 3 bases and the J gene lost 7 bases, with 7 bases spanning the gap. Germline V gene data show CDR1 as LNHDA and CDR2 as SQIVND (reference sequence). The CDR3 loop spans 12 amino acids. The CDR3 nucleotides read TGTGCCAGTAGTATTGTCCGAAATGAGCAGTTCTTC. Translation: CASSIVRNEQFF.

The chain combines TRBV2 with TRBJ2-1; no definite D call. Looked up from germline, CDR1 is SNHLY and CDR2 is FYNNEI. The V end lost 4 bases, the J end lost 5 bases, and 15 bases lay between the germline ends. The CDR3 extends over 15 amino acids. The CDR3 reads CASSGKTNGHNEQFF. The CDR3 region has the DNA TGTGCCAGCAGTGGAAAAACCAACGGCCACAATGAGCAGTTCTTC.

The V and J genes are TRBV19 and TRBJ2-3, with a possible D match to TRBD1 (5 bases). Trimming took 4 bases from V and 0 from J, leaving 14 bases between them. The CDR3 sequence is 16 residues long. Per the germline V gene, CDR1 is LNHDA and CDR2 is SQIVND (reference sequence). The CDR3 DNA sequence: TGTGCCAGTAGTAAAGGGGTGGGGCGAAGCACAGATACGCAGTATTTT. This sequence encodes CASSKGVGRSTDTQYF.

The rearrangement joins TRBV27 to TRBJ2-5; 12 positions match TRBD2. Germline trimming cut 0 bases from V and 2 bases from J; bases unmatched to any gene: 4. CDR3 length: 17 residues. The V gene's germline CDR1 is MNHEY and CDR2 SMNVEV (reference sequence). In DNA form, the CDR3 reads TGTGCCAGCAGTTTATCAGCTAGCGGGGGGGCGCAAGAGACCCAGTACTTC. Amino acid sequence: CASSLSASGGAQETQYF.

This chain links TRBV4-3 with TRBJ2-2; D gene unclear. The CDR3 has 14 amino acids. Germline-derived CDR1 and CDR2 are LGHNA and YSLEER. Between the trimmed V and J ends, which lost 1 base and 7 bases, there was a span of 10 bases. The CDR3 DNA reads TGCGCCAGCAGCCAAGCCCAACGGAACGGGGAGCTGTTTTTT. This translates into CASSQAQRNGELFF.

The genes are TRBV6-5 and TRBJ2-7; maybe TRBD2 (5 bases). There are 13 residues in the CDR3. The V gene lost 5 bases and the J gene lost 3 bases, with 11 bases spanning the gap. Germline V lookup: CDR1 MNHEY, CDR2 SVGAGI. As DNA, the CDR3 is TGTGCCAGCAGTCTAAACGGGATCTACGAGCAGTACTTC. Amino acid sequence: CASSLNGIYEQYF.

The J gene is TRBJ2-7, the V gene TRBV7-8, with 7 bases lining up with TRBD2. The V gene's germline CDR1 is SGHVS and CDR2 FQNEAQ. CDR3 size: 15 residues. The V and J ends lost 1 base and 4 bases, in that order; junction bases with no gene match: 7. CDR3 amino acids: CASSLVRAGTYEQYF. CDR3 DNA sequence: TGTGCCAGCAGCTTAGTTCGAGCGGGAACTTACGAGCAGTACTTC.

The chain is built from TRBV28 and TRBJ1-6, with D perhaps matching TRBD1 (5 bases). Germline-derived CDR1 and CDR2 are MDHEN and SYDVKM. The V end was cut by 5 bases, the J end by 0 bases, with 23 bases between. CDR3 length: 20 amino acids. The CDR3 DNA is TGTGCCAGCAGTATTCCGGGACCGACATACTCGAGCTCCTATAATTCACCCCTCCACTTT. It encodes CASSIPGPTYSSSYNSPLHF.

The chain employs TRBV15 and TRBJ2-7; D gene unclear. Germline values: CDR1 LNHNV, CDR2 YYDKDF (reference sequence). There are 14 residues in the CDR3. The V end lost 3 bases, the J end lost 2 bases, and 11 bases lay between the germline ends. The DNA for the CDR3 is TGTGCCACCAGCAGGACCAAGGGCCCCTACGAGCAGTACTTC. Translation: CATSRTKGPYEQYF.

The CDR3 DNA is TGTGCCAGTAGGCACTGGAAGGGTAATGAAAAACTGTTTTTT. The encoded protein is CASRHWKGNEKLFF. The rearrangement links TRBV19 to TRBJ1-4; D gene ambiguous. Germline values: CDR1 LNHDA, CDR2 SQIVND (reference sequence). V was pared by 6 bases and J by 4 bases, with 12 bases between. The CDR3 is made up of 14 amino acids.

This sequence joins TRBV11-2 and TRBJ1-1, with 7 bases fitting TRBD1. Germline trimming cut 5 bases from V and 1 base from J; bases unmatched to any gene: 7. The germline V gene encodes CDR1 SGHAT and CDR2 FQNNGV. The CDR3 is 15 residues long. The CDR3 DNA reads as TGTGCCAGCAGCCCAGAAGGGGGCTGGAACACTGAAGCTTTCTTT. Encoded protein: CASSPEGGWNTEAFF.

The chain is built from TRBV6-1 and TRBJ1-2, with D possibly being TRBD1 (5 bases). Trimming took off 3 bases at V and 8 bases at J, with 19 bases between the two ends. CDR1 and CDR2 (germline): MNHNS, SASEGT. The CDR3 sequence is 15 residues long. The CDR3 DNA reads as TGTGCCAGCAGTGATTGGGGGACGGGCCCTGACGGCTACACCTTC. Protein sequence: CASSDWGTGPDGYTF.

For the CDR3, the DNA is TGTGCCAGCAGCTTCTCCCAGGCCGGGGAGCTGTTTTTT. Residues: CASSFSQAGELFF. The V gene is TRBV7-3, the J gene TRBJ2-2; D unresolved. There are 13 residues in the CDR3. Germline V gives CDR1 SGHTA, CDR2 FQGTGA. V dropped 3 bases and J dropped 6 bases, with 8 bases sitting between them.

The chain has TRBV2 and TRBJ2-7, with 7 bases identical to TRBD1. CDR1 SNHLY and CDR2 FYNNEI come from the germline V gene. The CDR3 totals 14 residues. J lost 0 bases, V lost 5 bases, and 4 bases had no gene match. This CDR3 is CASSTDRASYEQYF. CDR3 nucleotides: TGTGCCAGCAGTACCGACAGGGCCTCCTACGAGCAGTACTTC.

V and J are TRBV6-5 and TRBJ2-2, with 7 bases that match TRBD1. V trimming: 7 bases; J trimming: 5 bases; junction bases outside the gene matches: 4. Germline assignment: CDR1 MNHEY and CDR2 SVGAGI. This CDR3 comprises 13 residues. The DNA for the CDR3 is TGTGCCAGCACCAGGGGACAGACCGGGGAGCTGTTTTTT. Translation gives CASTRGQTGELFF.

This clone was observed once. CDR3 bases: TGTGCCAGCAGCCAAGGGGTACTAGCGGGGGCCGAGCAGTTCTTC. It codes for CASSQGVLAGAEQFF. The rearrangement joins TRBV3-1 (or the pseudogene TRBV3-2) to TRBJ2-1, with 11 bases fitting TRBD2. The CDR3 has 15 amino acids. The junction had 6 bases not matched to a gene; V was cut back by 1 base and J by 10 bases. Germline CDR1 is LGHDT and CDR2 is YNNKEL (reference sequence).

This chain joins TRBV7-2 and TRBJ2-1; 9 bases are a match to TRBD2. V shed 2 bases, J shed 8 bases, and the junction held 16 bases outside the gene matches. CDR1 SGHTA and CDR2 FQGNSA come from the germline V gene. The CDR3 runs 18 residues. CDR3 coding DNA: TGTGCCAGCAGCTTAATATCCGCTCTAGCGGGGACCCTCGATGAGCAGTTCTTC. It yields the protein CASSLISALAGTLDEQFF.

This sequence joins TRBV13 and TRBJ1-2, with D unresolved. Germline CDR1 reads PRHDT; CDR2 reads FYEKMQ (reference sequence). This CDR3 spans 15 amino acids. V was trimmed by 3 bases and J by 4 bases, leaving 15 bases between them. In nucleotides, the CDR3 is TGTGCCAGCAGCTTGTACCAGGCTCCGCCCTATGGCTACACCTTC. Amino acids: CASSLYQAPPYGYTF.

The chain links TRBV4-2 to TRBJ2-5; tentatively, D is TRBD1 or TRBD2 (5 bases each). Germline CDR1 LGHNA, CDR2 YNFKEQ. V lost 0 bases to trimming and J lost 1 base, with 12 bases between them. CDR3 length: 16 amino acids. The CDR3 region is CASSQESLRGQETQYF. In DNA, the CDR3 is TGTGCCAGCAGCCAAGAAAGTTTGAGGGGCCAAGAGACCCAGTACTTC.

This sequence joins TRBV30 and TRBJ2-2, with D possibly being TRBD1 or TRBD2 (6 bases each). The CDR3 runs 12 residues. CDR1 and CDR2 from the germline V gene are GTSNPN and SVGIG (reference sequence). The ends were cut back, 2 bases at V and 13 bases at J, with 14 bases in the middle. DNA of the CDR3: TGTGCCTGGAGTCTCGGGGGCGCGGGGCTGTTTTTT. Translation gives CAWSLGGAGLFF. Full variable domain (missing parts from reference TRBV30 and TRBJ2-2): SQTIHQWPATLVQPVGSPLSLECTVEGTSNPNLYWYRQAAGRGLQLLFYSVGIGQISSEVPQNLSASRPQDRQFILSSKKLLLSDSGFYLCAWSLGGAGLFFGEGSRLTVL.

This chain joins TRBV28 and TRBJ2-7; 9 bases line up with TRBD2. The CDR3 extends over 17 amino acids. Germline lookup yields CDR1 MDHEN and CDR2 SYDVKM. V gave up 6 bases and J gave up 5 bases; unmatched junction bases: 17. The CDR3 sequence: CASSSMRGLRGGDEQYF. In DNA, the CDR3 is TGTGCCAGCAGCAGTATGAGAGGTTTGCGGGGGGGCGACGAGCAGTACTTC.

In regard to this clone: The junction and the germline gene differ at one end; a read error may be behind it. This sequence joins TRBV7-7 and TRBJ2-5; D may be TRBD2 (6 bases). Per germline, CDR1 SSHAT and CDR2 FNYEAQ (reference sequence). This CDR3 is built from 15 residues. CDR3 in DNA: TGTGCTAGCAGCTTAGCGTACGGGGGCCAAGAGACCCAGTACTTC. Its translation: CASSLAYGGQETQYF. Using reference TRBV7-7 and TRBJ2-5 for the parts outside the CDR3, the full variable domain is GAGVSQSPRYKVTKRGQDVTLRCDPISSHATLYWYQQALGQGPEFLTYFNYEAQPDKSGLPSDRFSAERPEGSISTLTIQRTEQRDSAMYRCASSLAYGGQETQYFGPGTRLLVL.

The chain links TRBV3-1 (or the pseudogene TRBV3-2) to TRBJ2-1; no reliable D call. From germline, CDR1 is LGHDT and CDR2 YNNKEL (reference sequence). The CDR3 is 12 residues long. V gave up 1 base and J gave up 5 bases, with 3 bases separating them. CDR3 amino acids: CASSQGHNEQFF. CDR3 bases: TGTGCCAGCAGCCAAGGCCACAATGAGCAGTTCTTC.

The V and J genes are TRBV6-6 and TRBJ2-5; TRBD1 matches at 7 bases. The V gene end was trimmed by 8 bases and the J gene end by 0 bases; junction bases not matched to a gene: 9. Germline V gene lookup returns CDR1 MNHNY and CDR2 SVGAGI (reference sequence). The CDR3 is 15 residues long. The CDR3 is CASGQDGMYQETQYF. In nucleotides, the CDR3 is TGTGCCAGCGGACAGGACGGAATGTACCAAGAGACCCAGTACTTC.

The chain joins TRBV5-5 to TRBJ2-4; D is ambiguous. Trimming removed 0 bases at V and 0 bases at J, with 10 bases between. This CDR3 is 16 amino acids long. CDR1 and CDR2 from the germline V gene are SGHKS and YYEKEE (reference sequence). The CDR3 here is CASSLDSPLAKNIQYF. DNA for the CDR3: TGTGCCAGCAGCTTGGACAGCCCACTAGCCAAAAACATTCAGTACTTC.